The TCR beta chain under discussion was sequenced for a study of blood T cell repertoires in COVID-19. Study overall: Sources were T cells, B-cell-depleted T cells, or PBMCs; the material itself was cDNA or gDNA.

As originally analysed: Reference gene primer amplification gave estimated nucleated cell counts. The data were produced by immunoSEQ multiplex PCR, yet TCRdb's version contains in-frame clones alone and is incomplete. Clonal size and the V and J genes are those of that table, whereas D and trimming came from the DNA. The repertoire includes about 370,000 clones, 80% to 90% of them detected once, and roughly 0.99% sits in the top ten. Participant ages covered about 18 to 95 years across about 22 US areas. Two consecutive negative NP/OP PCR tests, clearance, or resolved symptoms defined Cohort 3 recovery. The V gene's germline CDR1 is MNHEY and CDR2 SVGAGI. The V end lost 8 bases, the J end lost 3 bases, and 11 bases lay between the germline ends. CDR3 length equals 13 residues.

The sequence came from a man between 18 and 35 years old who had recovered from COVID-19. The V call is TRBV6-5, the J call TRBJ1-5, with TRBD1 as a possible D gene (5 bases). The material sequenced was PBMCs or T cells enriched from blood (not recorded which). The CDR3 loop is CASSGVPNQPQHF. In DNA form, the CDR3 reads TGTGCCAGCTCGGGGGTACCCAATCAGCCCCAGCATTTT.